This TCR beta chain was captured by sequencing in a study of Graves' ophthalmopathy and Graves' hyperthyroidism. The V gene's germline CDR1 is SEHNR and CDR2 FQNEAQ (reference sequence). This CDR3 has 14 residues. Participants with hyperthyroidism, aged 18 to 65, were newly diagnosed with under 2 months' duration. Amplification targeted the TCR beta CDR3 regions, with RNA transcripts as the source material. HTBI primers primed a first-round RT-PCR, and a second-round multiplex PCR followed. MiXCR, applied by TCRdb to the multiplex PCR reads, yields one record per CDR3 protein. This sample yields about 550,000 distinct CDR3 sequences, of which 35% to 45% are seen a single time; about 4.6% belongs to the top ten.

The rearrangement uses TRBV7-9 and TRBJ2-7; perhaps D is TRBD1 or TRBD2 (6 bases each). The receptor was derived from an adult man with Graves' hyperthyroidism. Sequences were obtained from peripheral blood or thyroid tissue (not recorded which). CDR3 residues: CGGNAGTLTYEQYF. DNA of the CDR3: TGTGGCGGAAATGCGGGGACACTAACCTACGAGCAGTACTTC.